Shown below are 30 T cell receptor beta chains from a single sample sequenced in a study of beta chain features in type 1 diabetes. Expressed TCRB transcripts got sequenced, as all isolated RNA was reverse transcribed. Measured with immunoSEQ multiplex PCR; TCRdb has only the in-frame clones, and not every one. The data contain 810,000 or so clones, roughly 17% of them singletons. The source material was naive CD4+ T cells from blood. The receptors come from a woman younger than 35 in good health.

The sample holds a few counts of this clone. The chain is built from TRBV19 and TRBJ2-7, with a possible D match to TRBD2 (6 bases). CDR3 length: 15 residues. Trimming took 3 bases from V and 0 from J, leaving 12 bases between them. Germline CDR1 and CDR2: LNHDA and SQIVND (reference sequence). The CDR3 reads CASSMGLMSSYEQYF. The CDR3 coding sequence is TGTGCCAGTAGTATGGGACTCATGAGCTCCTACGAGCAGTACTTC.

This chain links TRBV7-8 with TRBJ2-5, with a possible D match to TRBD2 (6 bases). Per germline, CDR1 SGHVS and CDR2 FQNEAQ. The CDR3 runs 13 residues. The V end was cut by 4 bases, the J end by 3 bases, with 9 bases between. In DNA, the CDR3 is TGTGCCAGCAGCTCGGGACTGAAAGAGACCCAGTACTTC. Translated, it gives CASSSGLKETQYF.

This clone was seen only a few times. The V gene is TRBV20-1, the J gene TRBJ2-1; D is ambiguous. The germline V and J ends were trimmed by 7 bases and 10 bases, with 8 bases remaining between them. This CDR3 comprises 9 residues. CDR1 and CDR2 from the germline V gene are DFQATT and SNEGSKA (reference sequence). Here the CDR3 DNA reads TGCAGTGTGGGTAGAGAGCAGTTCTTC. Protein sequence: CSVGREQFF.

This sequence joins TRBV11-1 and TRBJ1-2; TRBD1 matches 7 bases. This CDR3 has 14 residues. J lost 6 bases, V lost 4 bases, and 8 bases had no gene match. Germline CDR1 and CDR2: SGHAT and FQDESV (reference sequence). CDR3 DNA sequence: TGTGCCAGCAGCTCATCCGACAGGGTTGATGGCTACACCTTC. It codes for CASSSSDRVDGYTF.

The gene calls are TRBV4-2 and TRBJ1-5; D remains ambiguous. Germline CDR1 reads LGHNA; CDR2 reads YNFKEQ. V was pared by 0 bases and J by 5 bases, with 5 bases between. The CDR3 runs 13 residues. The CDR3 loop is CASSQDVYQPQHF. CDR3 in DNA: TGTGCCAGCAGCCAAGACGTTTATCAGCCCCAGCATTTT.

With respect to this clone: The sample contains more than one DNA sequence encoding this CDR3. The V gene is TRBV28, the J gene TRBJ2-1, with D unclear. The V gene lost 6 bases and the J gene lost 4 bases, with 7 bases spanning the gap. Germline-derived CDR1 and CDR2 are MDHEN and SYDVKM. CDR3 length equals 12 residues. CDR3 sequence (DNA): TGTGCCAGCAGCGAAAGGTACAATGAGCAGTTCTTC. This encodes CASSERYNEQFF.

This clone has more than one count but fewer than ten. The chain combines TRBV9 with TRBJ2-1, with TRBD2 matching over 9 bases. The germline V gene has CDR1 SGDLS and CDR2 YYNGEE. V was pared by 0 bases and J by 10 bases, with 8 bases of the junction left unmatched. The CDR3 length is 15 residues. The CDR3 region is CASSVGGLAVMEQFF. Written as DNA, the CDR3 is TGTGCCAGCAGCGTAGGGGGACTAGCTGTTATGGAGCAGTTCTTC.

This clone was counted a few times. The V gene is TRBV4-3, the J gene TRBJ2-3; the D gene is possibly TRBD1 (6 bases). Germline loops: CDR1 LGHNA, CDR2 YSLEER. The germline V and J ends were trimmed by 1 base and 7 bases, with 21 bases remaining between them. The CDR3 extends over 17 amino acids. The CDR3 DNA reads TGCGCCAGCAGCCAAGCGACAGGCGGATCTTGGAGGAATACGCAGTATTTT. The encoded protein is CASSQATGGSWRNTQYF.

The chain combines TRBV18 with TRBJ2-5; D is ambiguous. The germline V gene encodes CDR1 KGHSH and CDR2 LQKENI. This CDR3 is 14 amino acids long. Trimming cost V 10 bases and J 0 bases, with 15 bases left between them. CDR3 residues: CATQASSNQETQYF. CDR3 nucleotides: TGTGCCACCCAAGCGAGCAGCAACCAAGAGACCCAGTACTTC.

The chain carries TRBV5-4 and TRBJ2-5; tentative D call: TRBD1 (6 bases). The CDR3 extends over 13 amino acids. V shed 2 bases and J shed 3 bases, with 8 bases lying between them. Looked up from germline, CDR1 is SGHNT and CDR2 is YYREEE (reference sequence). The CDR3 region is CASSLRTEETQYF. For the CDR3, the DNA is TGTGCCAGCAGCTTAAGGACAGAAGAGACCCAGTACTTC.

This clone was observed a handful of times. The chain combines TRBV6-5 with TRBJ2-2, with D hard to call. From germline, CDR1 is MNHEY and CDR2 SVGAGI. V lost 2 bases to trimming and J lost 6 bases, with 10 bases between them. The CDR3 sequence is 14 residues long. The CDR3 coding sequence is TGTGCCAGCAGTTACGACCTTAGGCCCGGGGAGCTGTTTTTT. The encoded protein is CASSYDLRPGELFF.

The rearrangement links TRBV11-3 to TRBJ2-2; TRBD1 or TRBD2 may be the D gene (6 bases each). The V and J ends lost 3 bases and 3 bases respectively, with 14 bases between them. This CDR3 comprises 16 residues. Germline V gene data show CDR1 as SGHNT and CDR2 as YENEEA. CDR3 residues: CASSLGGAADTGELFF. The CDR3 DNA sequence: TGTGCCAGCAGCTTGGGGGGCGCAGCCGACACCGGGGAGCTGTTTTTT.

V and J are TRBV15 and TRBJ2-3; 9 nucleotides match TRBD2. The CDR3 is made up of 17 amino acids. V was clipped by 0 bases and J by 1 base; unmatched bases: 5. Germline CDR1 is LNHNV and CDR2 is YYDKDF (reference sequence). CDR3 bases: TGTGCCACCAGCAGAGATCCGGCGGGAGGGGGCACAGATACGCAGTATTTT. Its translation is CATSRDPAGGGTDTQYF.

This chain joins TRBV28 and TRBJ1-1; D uncertain. CDR3 length: 15 residues. The germline V and J ends were trimmed by 3 bases and 2 bases, with 13 bases remaining between them. Looked up from germline, CDR1 is MDHEN and CDR2 is SYDVKM. Here the CDR3 reads CASSLFRGYNTEAFF. The CDR3 region has the DNA TGTGCCAGCAGTTTGTTTCGGGGTTACAACACTGAAGCTTTCTTT. Together with reference TRBV28 and TRBJ1-1, the CDR3 gives the full variable domain: DVKVTQSSRYLVKRTGEKVFLECVQDMDHENMFWYRQDPGLGLRLIYFSYDVKMKEKGDIPEGYSVSREKKERFSLILESASTNQTSMYLCASSLFRGYNTEAFFGQGTRLTVV.

This clone was seen a handful of times. The chain employs TRBV7-2 and TRBJ2-3; D gene uncertain. V lost 2 bases and J lost 2, with 8 bases in between. Germline values: CDR1 SGHTA, CDR2 FQGNSA. The CDR3 runs to 14 residues. CDR3 sequence reads: CASSLYSLTDTQYF. CDR3 DNA: TGTGCCAGCAGCTTATACTCTCTCACAGATACGCAGTATTTT.

V usage is TRBV28 and J usage is TRBJ2-2; 9 positions match TRBD2. The CDR3 sequence is 17 residues long. J was trimmed by 1 base and V by 4 bases; bases with no gene match: 7. Germline-derived CDR1 and CDR2 are MDHEN and SYDVKM. The CDR3 DNA reads TGTGCCAGCAGTTATGGAGGGACTAGCCAGAACACCGGGGAGCTGTTTTTT. Translating it yields CASSYGGTSQNTGELFF. The complete variable domain, with remaining parts taken from reference TRBV28 and TRBJ2-2, reads DVKVTQSSRYLVKRTGEKVFLECVQDMDHENMFWYRQDPGLGLRLIYFSYDVKMKEKGDIPEGYSVSREKKERFSLILESASTNQTSMYLCASSYGGTSQNTGELFFGEGSRLTVL.

The genes are TRBV10-3 and TRBJ1-1; no clear D. The CDR3 covers 16 residues. CDR1 ENHRY and CDR2 SYGVKD come from the germline V gene. Deletions cut 5 bases from V and 1 base from J, with 17 bases between. DNA for the CDR3: TGTGCCATCAGTCCAGCGACCGGCGGCGGGAACACTGAAGCTTTCTTT. Its translation is CAISPATGGGNTEAFF.

The chain employs TRBV4-1 and TRBJ1-1; 8 nucleotides match TRBD1. The germline V gene has CDR1 MGHRA and CDR2 YSYEKL. This CDR3 has 15 amino acids. V shed 4 bases and J 0 bases; nucleotides not matched to a gene: 4. CDR3 nucleotide sequence: TGCGCCAGCAGCCGCCAGGACAGGGTGAACACTGAAGCTTTCTTT. Encoded protein: CASSRQDRVNTEAFF.

This clone was observed a few times. The V call is TRBV21-1, the J call TRBJ1-3; no DNA check was done on the table's D call, TRBD1. TRBV21-1 is a listed pseudogene. CDR3 length: 16 residues. For the CDR3, the DNA is TGTGCCAGGAGAACGGGACAGCCGAGCTCTGGAAACACCATATATTTT. It is translated as CARRTGQPSSGNTIYF.

This clone has at least ten counts. The chain has TRBV10-3 and TRBJ2-2; TRBD2 matches 8 bases. Per the germline V gene, CDR1 is ENHRY and CDR2 is SYGVKD. V was pared by 10 bases and J by 8 bases, with 15 bases of the junction left unmatched. The CDR3 is 15 residues long. The CDR3 DNA is TGTGCCACCCAGTCGCCTAGCGGGTCGACAGGGGAGCTGTTTTTT. This codes for CATQSPSGSTGELFF.

CDR3 loop: CASSLLASGRIEYTGELFF. CDR3 DNA sequence: TGTGCCAGCAGTTTATTGGCCAGCGGGAGGATCGAGTACACCGGGGAGCTGTTTTTT. The chain links TRBV28 to TRBJ2-2; TRBD2 aligns across 9 bases. This CDR3 has 19 residues. J was trimmed by 3 bases and V by 1 base; bases with no gene match: 12. Germline CDR1 is MDHEN and CDR2 is SYDVKM.

The V call is TRBV6-5, the J call TRBJ1-1; no definite D call. This CDR3 has 14 residues. Deletions cut 1 base from V and 1 base from J, with 7 bases between. Per the germline V gene, CDR1 is MNHEY and CDR2 is SVGAGI. The CDR3 DNA follows: TGTGCCAGCAGTTACTTGGACGGGAACACTGAAGCTTTCTTT. This gives the protein CASSYLDGNTEAFF.

This clone occurred a few times. This chain links TRBV5-1 with TRBJ2-1; 13 nucleotides match TRBD2. The CDR3 extends over 13 amino acids. Germline lookup yields CDR1 SGHRS and CDR2 YFSETQ. With V trimmed by 7 bases and J by 9 bases, 4 bases remained unmatched. CDR3 residues: CASGLAGVREQFF. DNA of the CDR3: TGCGCCAGCGGACTAGCGGGAGTTCGTGAGCAGTTCTTC.

This clone was observed a few times. The chain links TRBV18 to TRBJ2-7, with TRBD1 matching 7 bases. Germline trimming cut 4 bases from V and 6 bases from J; bases unmatched to any gene: 6. Germline V gene data show CDR1 as KGHSH and CDR2 as LQKENI. The CDR3 runs 13 residues. In nucleotides, the CDR3 is TGTGCCAGCTCACTTGGGACAGTCGCCGAGCAGTACTTC. Protein: CASSLGTVAEQYF.

This clone was counted only a few times. The chain carries TRBV15 and TRBJ2-7; no firm D call. Germline-derived CDR1 and CDR2 are LNHNV and YYDKDF (reference sequence). The CDR3 covers 11 residues. Trimming cost V 4 bases and J 2 bases, with 3 bases left between them. The CDR3, as DNA: TGTGCCACCAGCACGGCCTACGAGCAGTACTTC. Amino acid sequence: CATSTAYEQYF.

This chain uses TRBV6-5 with TRBJ2-5, with 7 bases aligning to TRBD2. J lost 4 bases, V lost 5 bases, and 1 base had no gene match. CDR1 is MNHEY and CDR2 is SVGAGI in the germline V gene. The CDR3 runs to 12 residues. The CDR3 DNA follows: TGTGCCAGCAGTGGACTAGGAGAGACCCAGTACTTC. Protein: CASSGLGETQYF.

The rearrangement joins TRBV7-2 to TRBJ2-7; D gene ambiguous. V was cut by 1 base and J by 0 bases, with 10 bases left in between. CDR1 SGHTA and CDR2 FQGNSA come from the germline V gene. The CDR3 consists of 15 residues. Here the CDR3 reads CASSLGRVSSYEQYF. The CDR3 DNA reads as TGTGCCAGCAGCTTAGGGCGAGTGAGCTCCTACGAGCAGTACTTC.

V is TRBV18 and J is TRBJ1-2; 10 bases line up with TRBD1. This CDR3 contains 16 residues. Germline trimming cut 3 bases from V and 6 bases from J; bases unmatched to any gene: 10. Germline V gene sequence: CDR1 KGHSH, CDR2 LQKENI. CDR3: CASSPSQRQGANGYTF. The CDR3 DNA sequence: TGTGCCAGCTCACCCAGCCAGCGACAGGGGGCGAATGGCTACACCTTC. Full variable domain (outside the CDR3, taken from reference TRBV18 and TRBJ1-2): NAGVMQNPRHLVRRRGQEARLRCSPMKGHSHVYWYRQLPEEGLKFMVYLQKENIIDESGMPKERFSAEFPKEGPSILRIQQVVRGDSAAYFCASSPSQRQGANGYTFGSGTRLTVV.

This chain joins TRBV6-1 and TRBJ2-5, with D perhaps TRBD2 (5 bases). The germline gives CDR1 MNHNS, CDR2 SASEGT. The CDR3 is 11 amino acids. V was cut by 7 bases and J by 7 bases, with 10 bases left in between. The CDR3 DNA reads TGTGCCAGCAAGACGGGGAGGACCCAGTACTTC. It translates to CASKTGRTQYF.

The V and J genes are TRBV18 and TRBJ1-3, with D possibly TRBD1 on 5 matching bases. Germline values: CDR1 KGHSH, CDR2 LQKENI. The CDR3 spans 15 residues. V lost 0 bases, J lost 0 bases, and 6 bases lay in between. CDR3 amino acids: CASSPPTDSGNTIYF. CDR3 nucleotides: TGTGCCAGCTCACCACCGACAGACTCTGGAAACACCATATATTTT.